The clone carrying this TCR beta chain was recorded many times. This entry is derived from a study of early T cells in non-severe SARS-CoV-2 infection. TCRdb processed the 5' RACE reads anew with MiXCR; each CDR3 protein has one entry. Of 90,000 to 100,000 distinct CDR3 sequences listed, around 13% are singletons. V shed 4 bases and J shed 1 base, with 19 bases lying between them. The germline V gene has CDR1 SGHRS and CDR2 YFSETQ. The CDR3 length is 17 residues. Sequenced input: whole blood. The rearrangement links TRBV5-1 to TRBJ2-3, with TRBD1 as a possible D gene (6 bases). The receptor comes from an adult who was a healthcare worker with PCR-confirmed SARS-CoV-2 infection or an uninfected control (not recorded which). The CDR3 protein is CASSRAPGESGTDTQYF. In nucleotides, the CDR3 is TGCGCCAGCAGCCGAGCGCCAGGGGAGTCGGGCACAGATACGCAGTATTTT.